This TCR beta chain was sequenced for a study of post-analysis software for immune sequencing data. Overall study findings and caveats: Patients showed TRBV5-6, TRBV5-1 and TRBV20-1 among 4 or 5 TRBV segments more frequent than in controls.

TCR beta cDNA libraries included unique molecular identifiers. TCRdb itself ran the PCR reads through MiXCR, one entry per CDR3 protein. The repertoire has hundreds of thousands of distinct CDR3 sequences, 25% to 30% of them found once; the top ten carry 0.5% to 0.6%. With regard to this clonotype: What it recognizes is unknown.

The germline gives CDR1 LGHDT, CDR2 YNNKEL (reference sequence). This CDR3 contains 15 residues. V was clipped by 0 bases and J by 7 bases, with 13 bases between them. The sequencing sample was made of blood. The chain joins TRBV3-1 to TRBJ1-5; D might be TRBD1 (6 bases). The TCR sequence derives from a girl aged 5 to 17 with multiple sclerosis. The CDR3 region is CASSQDLQGAQPQHF. DNA for the CDR3: TGTGCCAGCAGCCAAGATTTACAGGGAGCACAGCCCCAGCATTTT.